The rows below give T cell receptor beta chains drawn from one sample of a study of blood T cell repertoires in COVID-19. Measured with immunoSEQ multiplex PCR; TCRdb has only the in-frame clones, and not every one. Of more than 45,000 clones listed, roughly 79% were seen once; the top ten hold 14%. Sequenced material: peripheral blood. The receptors were gathered from a human donor in a cohort sampled during active COVID-19. The CDR3 runs from the conserved cysteine through the conserved F or W.

j_call cdr3_length v_call cdr3_aa
TRBJ2-3 12 TRBV12-3/TRBV12-4 CASSGGTDTQYF
TRBJ2-2 16 TRBV14 CASRPRDRGGTGELFF
TRBJ1-1 16 TRBV27 CASSLRLGRGNTEAFF
TRBJ2-7 12 TRBV5-6 CASSLADYEQYF
TRBJ2-1 14 TRBV6-5 CATYPRGSWNEQFF
TRBJ1-1 15 TRBV19 CASSTLRQLYPEAFF
TRBJ2-7 15 TRBV6-1 CASSENRLSSYEQYF
TRBJ1-2 13 TRBV28 CASSPPGSYGYTF
TRBJ1-2 17 TRBV5-1 CASSLGGVGPRPHGYTF
TRBJ2-5 12 TRBV11-2 CASSFSGETQYF
TRBJ2-1 12 TRBV12-3/TRBV12-4 CASSTTGGPKFF
TRBJ1-4 13 TRBV25-1 CASSRVPNEKLFF
TRBJ1-2 12 TRBV5-6 CASSFAVEGYTF
TRBJ1-2 15 TRBV7-9 CASSLAPRGGDGYTF
TRBJ2-2 15 TRBV19 CASSPWTSTPGELFF
TRBJ2-1 15 TRBV5-1 CASSSLGTSVNEQFF
TRBJ2-3 17 TRBV27 CASSLVRLAGGPDTQYF
TRBJ1-4 16 TRBV4-3 CASSQDNRVSGEKLFF
TRBJ1-1 13 TRBV5-1 CASRSTGTTEAFF
TRBJ2-7 18 TRBV6-1 CASSEAIFPGQGTYEQYF
TRBJ1-2 15 TRBV14 CASSGTGGARGGYTF
TRBJ1-4 14 TRBV5-1 CASSLYAGEGKLFF